Below, 10 T cell receptor beta chains from the same sample are listed, as sequenced in a study of shared clonotypes between healthy human individuals. Clones were read by immunoSEQ multiplex PCR, and TCRdb kept only the in-frame ones, dropping some. Counted here are roughly 2.5 million clones, roughly 92% occurring once; the ten biggest clones make up about 0.13%. What was sequenced was naive CD4+ T cells sorted from blood. The subset is: CD45RA+ positively selected. Receptors were obtained from a man between 18 and 29 years old in good health.

This clone came up once. CDR3 protein: CASSLASGGANVLTF. Here the CDR3 DNA reads TGTGCCAGCAGCTTAGCTTCTGGCGGGGCCAACGTCCTGACTTTC. The chain joins TRBV7-9 to TRBJ2-6, with no clear D. The ends were cut back, 0 bases at V and 4 bases at J, with 7 bases in the middle. CDR1 is SEHNR, CDR2 FQNEAQ, per germline (reference sequence). This CDR3 has 15 amino acids.

This chain joins TRBV4-1 and TRBJ2-5; 8 nucleotides agree with TRBD2. The trim removed 1 base at V and 5 bases at J, leaving 9 bases unmatched. The germline gives CDR1 MGHRA, CDR2 YSYEKL. The CDR3 consists of 16 residues. This CDR3 reads CASSQAGTRVQETQYF. In DNA form, the CDR3 reads TGCGCCAGCAGCCAAGCGGGGACTAGAGTTCAGGAGACCCAGTACTTC.

The gene calls are TRBV6-5 and TRBJ2-7; weak D call: TRBD1 (5 bases). Germline V lookup: CDR1 MNHEY, CDR2 SVGAGI. Between the trimmed V and J ends, which lost 4 bases and 6 bases, there was a span of 19 bases. The CDR3 is 15 amino acids. CDR3 sequence (DNA): TGTGCCAGCAGTTCGACAGTTGTTCCTTATCCCGAGCAGTACTTC. This translates into CASSSTVVPYPEQYF.

This chain connects TRBV6-1 to TRBJ1-5; possibly TRBD1 for D (6 bases). V shed 1 base and J shed 2 bases, with 12 bases lying between them. Per germline, CDR1 MNHNS and CDR2 SASEGT. The CDR3 has 16 amino acids. CDR3 loop: CASSEGPGAGNQPQHF. The DNA of the CDR3 is TGTGCCAGCAGTGAAGGTCCGGGGGCGGGCAATCAGCCCCAGCATTTT.

The V and J genes are TRBV27 and TRBJ2-7; no firm D call. V lost 3 bases, J lost 0 bases, and 6 bases lay in between. This CDR3 spans 13 amino acids. Germline assignment: CDR1 MNHEY and CDR2 SMNVEV (reference sequence). CDR3 sequence (DNA): TGTGCCAGCAGTTTTCGTATCTCCTACGAGCAGTACTTC. This sequence encodes CASSFRISYEQYF.

The genes are TRBV6-6 and TRBJ2-1, with D perhaps matching TRBD1 (6 bases). The V end lost 7 bases, the J end lost 14 bases, and 12 bases lay between the germline ends. CDR1 and CDR2 from the germline V gene are MNHNY and SVGAGI (reference sequence). This CDR3 comprises 10 residues. The chain's CDR3 is CASNQGKEFF. Here the CDR3 DNA reads TGTGCCAGCAACCAGGGGAAGGAGTTCTTC.

CDR3 loop: CASRRQGSGYTF. The CDR3 DNA sequence: TGTGCCAGCAGGCGTCAGGGGAGCGGCTACACCTTC. This chain links TRBV27 with TRBJ1-2, with D possibly matching TRBD1 (6 bases). Trimming left V 6 bases short and J 8 bases short, with 13 bases between. Germline lookup yields CDR1 MNHEY and CDR2 SMNVEV (reference sequence). CDR3 length equals 12 residues.

V is TRBV9 and J is TRBJ2-1; TRBD2 aligns across 9 bases. In germline, CDR1 is SGDLS, CDR2 YYNGEE. Trimming took 2 bases from V and 9 from J; bases not matched to a gene: 6. The CDR3 consists of 14 residues. CDR3 region: CASSVSGSVSEQFF. The CDR3 DNA sequence: TGTGCCAGCAGCGTTAGCGGGAGTGTCAGTGAGCAGTTCTTC.

This clone was observed once. V is TRBV15 and J is TRBJ1-1; D unresolved. The V gene's germline CDR1 is LNHNV and CDR2 YYDKDF (reference sequence). The CDR3 contains 15 residues. V lost 6 bases, J lost 4 bases, and 18 bases lay in between. CDR3: CATRPRQALGTEAFF. CDR3 nucleotides: TGTGCCACCAGGCCCAGGCAAGCACTGGGCACTGAAGCTTTCTTT.

A note on this clone: One end of the junction is discordant with germline, which a read error may explain. This sequence joins TRBV7-7 and TRBJ2-7; D call uncertain. CDR1 is SSHAT and CDR2 is FNYEAQ in the germline V gene (reference sequence). The CDR3 sequence is 13 residues long. In DNA form, the CDR3 reads TGTGCTAGCAGCCCTTCCTCGGGCTACGAGCAGTACTTC. It translates to CASSPSSGYEQYF.